This entry features one T cell receptor beta chain sequence. These data originate in a study of T cell responses to AZD1222 COVID-19 vaccine. From germline, CDR1 is SGHTA and CDR2 FQGTGA. This CDR3 comprises 13 residues. Trimming cost V 10 bases and J 8 bases, with 20 bases left between them. Sequenced by immunoSEQ multiplex PCR; TCRdb stores in-frame clones only, minus some. The sample has about 140,000 clones; about 90% are singletons. This receptor was identified in an adult who received the AZD1222 COVID-19 vaccine. The J gene is TRBJ1-2, the V gene TRBV7-3; D perhaps matches TRBD1 (5 bases). The sequencing here drew on peripheral blood, taken 28 days after the second AZD1222 dose. The CDR3 here is CATSVGPGKGYTF. The CDR3, as DNA: TGTGCCACTTCCGTGGGGCCCGGAAAGGGCTACACCTTC. Combining the CDR3 with reference TRBV7-3 and TRBJ1-2 gives the whole variable domain GAGVSQTPSNKVTEKGKYVELRCDPISGHTALYWYRQSLGQGPEFLIYFQGTGAADDSGLPNDRFFAVRPEGSVSTLKIQRTERGDSAVYLCATSVGPGKGYTFGSGTRLTVV.